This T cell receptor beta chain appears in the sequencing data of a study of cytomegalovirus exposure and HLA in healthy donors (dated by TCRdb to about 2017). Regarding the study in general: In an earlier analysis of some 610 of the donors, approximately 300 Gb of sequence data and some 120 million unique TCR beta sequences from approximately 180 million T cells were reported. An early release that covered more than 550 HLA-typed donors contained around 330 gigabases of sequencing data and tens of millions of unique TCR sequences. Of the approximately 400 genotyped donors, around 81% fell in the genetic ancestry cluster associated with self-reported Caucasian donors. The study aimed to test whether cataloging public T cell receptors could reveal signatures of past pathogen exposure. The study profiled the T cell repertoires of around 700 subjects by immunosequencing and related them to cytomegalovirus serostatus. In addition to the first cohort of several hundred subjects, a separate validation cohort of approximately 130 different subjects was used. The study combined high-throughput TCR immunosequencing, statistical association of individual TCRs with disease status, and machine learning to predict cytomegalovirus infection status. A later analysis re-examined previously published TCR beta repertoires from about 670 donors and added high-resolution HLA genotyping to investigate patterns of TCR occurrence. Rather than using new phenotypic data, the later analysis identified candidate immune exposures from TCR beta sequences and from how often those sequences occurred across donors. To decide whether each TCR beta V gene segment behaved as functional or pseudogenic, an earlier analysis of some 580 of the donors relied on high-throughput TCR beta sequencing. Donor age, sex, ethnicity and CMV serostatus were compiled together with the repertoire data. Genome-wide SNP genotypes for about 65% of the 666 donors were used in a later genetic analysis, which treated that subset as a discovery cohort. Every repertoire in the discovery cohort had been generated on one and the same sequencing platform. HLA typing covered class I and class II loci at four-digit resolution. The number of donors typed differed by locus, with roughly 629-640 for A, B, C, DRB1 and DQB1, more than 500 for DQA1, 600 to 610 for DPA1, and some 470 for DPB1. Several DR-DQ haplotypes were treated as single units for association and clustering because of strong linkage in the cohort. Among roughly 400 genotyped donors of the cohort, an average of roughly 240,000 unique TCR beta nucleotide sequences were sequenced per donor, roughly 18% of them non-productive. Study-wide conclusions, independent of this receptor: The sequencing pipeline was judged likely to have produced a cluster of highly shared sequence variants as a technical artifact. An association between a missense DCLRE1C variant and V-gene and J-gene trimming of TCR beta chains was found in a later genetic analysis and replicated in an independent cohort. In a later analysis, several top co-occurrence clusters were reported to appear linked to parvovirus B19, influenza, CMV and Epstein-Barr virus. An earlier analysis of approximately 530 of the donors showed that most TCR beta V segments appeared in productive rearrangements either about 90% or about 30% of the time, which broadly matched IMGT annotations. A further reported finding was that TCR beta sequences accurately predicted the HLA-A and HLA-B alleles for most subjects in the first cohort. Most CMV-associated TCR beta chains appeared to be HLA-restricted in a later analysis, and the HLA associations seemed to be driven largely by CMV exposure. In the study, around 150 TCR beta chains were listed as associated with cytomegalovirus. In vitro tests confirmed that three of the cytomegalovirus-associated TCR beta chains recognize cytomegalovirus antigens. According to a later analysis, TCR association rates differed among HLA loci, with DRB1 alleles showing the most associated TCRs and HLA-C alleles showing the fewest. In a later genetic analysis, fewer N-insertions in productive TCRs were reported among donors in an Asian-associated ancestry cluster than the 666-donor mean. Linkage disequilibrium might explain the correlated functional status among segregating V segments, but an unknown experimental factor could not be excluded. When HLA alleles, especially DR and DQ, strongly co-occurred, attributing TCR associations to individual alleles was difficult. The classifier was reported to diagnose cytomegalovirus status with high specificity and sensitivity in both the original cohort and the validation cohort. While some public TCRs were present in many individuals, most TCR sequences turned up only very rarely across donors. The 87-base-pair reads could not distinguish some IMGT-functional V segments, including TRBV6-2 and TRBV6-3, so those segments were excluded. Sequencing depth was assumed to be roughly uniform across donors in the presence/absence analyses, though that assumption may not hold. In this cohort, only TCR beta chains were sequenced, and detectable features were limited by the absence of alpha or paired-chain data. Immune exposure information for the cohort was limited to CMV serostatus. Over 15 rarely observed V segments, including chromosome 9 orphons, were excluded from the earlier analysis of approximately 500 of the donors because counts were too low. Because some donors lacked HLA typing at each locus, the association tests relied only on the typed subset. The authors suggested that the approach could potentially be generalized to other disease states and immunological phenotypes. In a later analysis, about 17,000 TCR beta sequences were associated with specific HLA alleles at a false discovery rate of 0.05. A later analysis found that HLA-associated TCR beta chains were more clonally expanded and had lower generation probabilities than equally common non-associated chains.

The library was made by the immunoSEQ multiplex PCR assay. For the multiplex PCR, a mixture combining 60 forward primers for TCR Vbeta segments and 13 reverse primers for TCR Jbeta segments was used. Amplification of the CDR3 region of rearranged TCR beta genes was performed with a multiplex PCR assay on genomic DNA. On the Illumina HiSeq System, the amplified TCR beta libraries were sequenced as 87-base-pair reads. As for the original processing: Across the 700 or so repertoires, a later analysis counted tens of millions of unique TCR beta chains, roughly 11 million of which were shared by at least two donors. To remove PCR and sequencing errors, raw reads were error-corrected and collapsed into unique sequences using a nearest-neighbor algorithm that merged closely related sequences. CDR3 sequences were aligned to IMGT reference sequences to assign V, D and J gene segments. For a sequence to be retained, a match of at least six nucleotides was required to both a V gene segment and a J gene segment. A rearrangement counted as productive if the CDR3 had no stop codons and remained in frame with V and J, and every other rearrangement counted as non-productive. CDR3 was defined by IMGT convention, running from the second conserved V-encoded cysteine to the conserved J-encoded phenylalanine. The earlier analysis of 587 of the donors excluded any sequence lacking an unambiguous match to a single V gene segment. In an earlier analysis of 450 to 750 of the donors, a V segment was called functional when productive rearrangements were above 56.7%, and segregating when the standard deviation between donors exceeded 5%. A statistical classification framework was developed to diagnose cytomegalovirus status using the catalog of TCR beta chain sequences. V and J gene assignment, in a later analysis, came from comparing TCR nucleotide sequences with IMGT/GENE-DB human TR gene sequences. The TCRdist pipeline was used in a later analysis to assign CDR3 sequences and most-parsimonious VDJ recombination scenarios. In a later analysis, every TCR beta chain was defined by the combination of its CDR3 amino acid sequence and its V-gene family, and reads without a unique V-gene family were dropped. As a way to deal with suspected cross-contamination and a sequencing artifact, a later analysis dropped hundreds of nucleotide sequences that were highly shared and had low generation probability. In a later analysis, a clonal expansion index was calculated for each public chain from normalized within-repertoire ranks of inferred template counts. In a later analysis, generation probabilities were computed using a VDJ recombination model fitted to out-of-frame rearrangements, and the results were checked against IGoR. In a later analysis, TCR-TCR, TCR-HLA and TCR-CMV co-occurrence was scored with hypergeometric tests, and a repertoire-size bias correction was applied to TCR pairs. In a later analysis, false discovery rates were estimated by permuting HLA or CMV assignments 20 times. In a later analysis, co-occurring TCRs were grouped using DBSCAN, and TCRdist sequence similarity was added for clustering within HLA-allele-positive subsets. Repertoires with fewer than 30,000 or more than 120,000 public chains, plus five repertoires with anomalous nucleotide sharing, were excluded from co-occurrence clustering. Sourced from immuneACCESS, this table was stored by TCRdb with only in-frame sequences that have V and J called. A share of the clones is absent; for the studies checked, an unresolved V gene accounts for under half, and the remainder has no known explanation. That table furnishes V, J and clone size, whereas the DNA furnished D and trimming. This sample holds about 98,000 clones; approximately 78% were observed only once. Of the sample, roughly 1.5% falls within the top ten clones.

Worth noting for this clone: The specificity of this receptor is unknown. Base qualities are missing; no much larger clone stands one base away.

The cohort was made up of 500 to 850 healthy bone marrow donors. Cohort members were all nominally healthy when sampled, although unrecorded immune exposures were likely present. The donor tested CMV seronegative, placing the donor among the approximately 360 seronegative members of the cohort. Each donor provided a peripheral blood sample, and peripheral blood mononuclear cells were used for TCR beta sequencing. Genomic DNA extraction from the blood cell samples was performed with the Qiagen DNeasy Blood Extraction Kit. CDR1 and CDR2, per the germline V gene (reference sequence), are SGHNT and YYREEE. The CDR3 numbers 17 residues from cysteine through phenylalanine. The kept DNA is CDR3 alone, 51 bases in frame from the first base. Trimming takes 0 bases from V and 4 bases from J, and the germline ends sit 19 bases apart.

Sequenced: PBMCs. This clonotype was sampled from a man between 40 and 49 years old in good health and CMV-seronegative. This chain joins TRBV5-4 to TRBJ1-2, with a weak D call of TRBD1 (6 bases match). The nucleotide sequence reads TGTGCCAGCAGCTTGGGAGAGGGGGAGACAAGCCTCTATGGCTACACCTTC. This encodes CASSLGEGETSLYGYTF.